This T cell receptor beta chain was captured by sequencing in a study of blood T cell repertoires in COVID-19. Study overall: COVID-19 samples, acute and convalescent, were from the United States, Italy and Spain. T cells, B-cell-depleted T cells, or PBMCs provided the cDNA or gDNA that served as material.

Germline V gene sequence: CDR1 SGDLS, CDR2 YYNGEE. This CDR3 spans 13 amino acids. Trimming took off 8 bases at V and 0 bases at J, with 9 bases between the two ends. In the original workflow: Cell counts per sample came from amplifying reference gene primers. Sequencing was performed with immunoSEQ multiplex PCR; in TCRdb, only in-frame clones are kept and a portion is missing. V and J calls and clone size are copied from that table; D and trimming were computed from the DNA. The table shows a few hundred thousand clones, with around 81% occurring only once. The chain recombines TRBV9 with TRBJ1-3; D might be TRBD1 (6 bases). Sample: peripheral blood. The receptor was isolated from a man aged 30 to 45 who had recovered from COVID-19. The DNA of the CDR3 is TGTGCCAGTCAACAGGGCTCTGGAAACACCATATATTTT. Amino acid sequence: CASQQGSGNTIYF.